Shown below are 5 T cell receptor beta chains from a single sample sequenced in a study of Tregs in tolerant kidney transplant recipients (dated by TCRdb to between 2017 and 2020). Receptor libraries were prepared by the immunoSEQ multiplex PCR assay. The table comes from immuneACCESS by way of TCRdb, which keeps in-frame sequences with V and J called. Part of the clones is missing from these tables; in studies checked, under half for an unresolved V gene and the rest for unknown reasons. A total of 100,000 or so clones appear in this sample, roughly 93% of them only once. The ten largest clones add up to roughly 1.7% of the sample. The transplants used related donors along with nonmyeloablative bone marrow transplantation, and in the human trials mixed chimerism was transient. The sample was CD4+ T cells from blood (PBMCs), taken 12 months after the transplant. Receptor source: a human patient who received a combined kidney and bone marrow transplant. Where a transplant has occurred, the graft donor may have supplied some of the T cells.

This rearrangement joins TRBV7-2 to TRBJ1-2; D gene uncertain. The CDR3 contains 14 residues. V was cut by 0 bases and J by 7 bases, with 12 bases left in between. Germline CDR1 reads SGHTA; CDR2 reads FQGNSA. CDR3 sequence reads: CASSLAVGSGGYTF. DNA of the CDR3: TGTGCCAGCAGCTTAGCTGTGGGGAGTGGTGGCTACACCTTC.

The genes are TRBV11-3 and TRBJ2-7; D may be TRBD2 (6 bases). Germline V gene data show CDR1 as SGHNT and CDR2 as YENEEA. The length of the CDR3 is 14 residues. Trimming left V 3 bases short and J 9 bases short, with 18 bases between. CDR3 residues: CASSLRRAEGWQYF. In DNA form, the CDR3 reads TGTGCCAGCAGCTTGAGGAGGGCGGAAGGGTGGCAGTACTTC.

The chain uses TRBV10-3 and TRBJ2-7; 7 bases line up with TRBD2. V trimming: 7 bases; J trimming: 3 bases; junction bases outside the gene matches: 12. CDR3 size: 15 residues. The germline gives CDR1 ENHRY, CDR2 SYGVKD. The CDR3 DNA reads as TGTGCCATCAAGGCCAATGATGGGACTAACTACGAGCAGTACTTC. Amino acid sequence: CAIKANDGTNYEQYF.

The count of this clone is one. This chain uses TRBV15 with TRBJ2-1; D unclear. V was cut by 5 bases and J by 8 bases, with 10 bases left in between. The CDR3 contains 12 residues. Germline-derived CDR1 and CDR2 are LNHNV and YYDKDF (reference sequence). CDR3 sequence: CATSLLLYEQFF. The DNA of the CDR3 is TGTGCCACCAGCCTACTCCTATATGAGCAGTTCTTC. Based on the CDR3 plus reference TRBV15 and TRBJ2-1, the full variable domain is DAMVIQNPRYQVTQFGKPVTLSCSQTLNHNVMYWYQQKSSQAPKLLFHYYDKDFNNEADTPDNFQSRRPNTSFCFLDIRSPGLGDTAMYLCATSLLLYEQFFGPGTRLTVL.

The chain carries TRBV29-1 and TRBJ1-1, with 9 bases identical to TRBD1. V shed 4 bases and J 3 bases; nucleotides not matched to a gene: 6. CDR3 length: 14 amino acids. CDR1 is SQVTM, CDR2 ANQGSEA, per germline. The CDR3 nucleotides read TGCAGCGTTGGAGACAGGGGGATCGACACTGAAGCTTTCTTT. It specifies CSVGDRGIDTEAFF.